This T cell receptor beta chain was sequenced during a study of cytomegalovirus exposure and HLA in healthy donors. The PCR had 60 Vbeta and 13 Jbeta primers. Produced via immunoSEQ multiplex PCR; TCRdb's table is partial and in-frame only. This table has roughly 80,000 clones, roughly two thirds appearing once. The sequence was collected from a woman in her forties or fifties in good health and CMV-seropositive. The sample comprised PBMCs.

The CDR3 DNA is TGCGCCAGCAGCCAAGAGCCCCCCATAGCACACACTGAAGCTTTCTTT. Amino acid sequence: CASSQEPPIAHTEAFF. V and J are TRBV4-1 and TRBJ1-1; D is unresolved. V lost 0 bases and J lost 3, with 14 bases in between. Germline V gene data show CDR1 as MGHRA and CDR2 as YSYEKL. The length of the CDR3 is 16 residues.